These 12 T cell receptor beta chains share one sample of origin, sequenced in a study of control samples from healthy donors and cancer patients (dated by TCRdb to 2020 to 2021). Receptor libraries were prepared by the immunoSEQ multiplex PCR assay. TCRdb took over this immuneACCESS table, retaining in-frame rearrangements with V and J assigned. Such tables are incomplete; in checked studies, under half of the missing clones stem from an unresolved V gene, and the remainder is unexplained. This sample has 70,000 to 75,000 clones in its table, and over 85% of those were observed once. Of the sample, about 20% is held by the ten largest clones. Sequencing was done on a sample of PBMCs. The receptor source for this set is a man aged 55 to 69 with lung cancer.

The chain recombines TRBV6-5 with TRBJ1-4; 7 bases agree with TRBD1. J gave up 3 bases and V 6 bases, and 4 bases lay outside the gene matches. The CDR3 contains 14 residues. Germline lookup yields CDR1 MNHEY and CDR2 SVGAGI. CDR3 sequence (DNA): TGTGCCAGCAGGCGAACAGGGGCTAATGAAAAACTGTTTTTT. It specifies CASRRTGANEKLFF.

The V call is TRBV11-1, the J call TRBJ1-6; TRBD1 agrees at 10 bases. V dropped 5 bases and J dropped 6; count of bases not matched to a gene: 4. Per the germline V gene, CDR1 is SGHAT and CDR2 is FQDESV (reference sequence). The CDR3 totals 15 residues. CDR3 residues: CASSADRGPNSPLHF. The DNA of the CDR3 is TGTGCCAGCAGCGCCGACAGGGGGCCTAATTCACCCCTCCACTTT.

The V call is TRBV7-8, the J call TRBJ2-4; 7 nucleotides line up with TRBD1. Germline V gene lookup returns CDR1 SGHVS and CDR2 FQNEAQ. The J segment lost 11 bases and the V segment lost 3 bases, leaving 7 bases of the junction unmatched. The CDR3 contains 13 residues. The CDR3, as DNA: TGTGCCAGCAGCTTGAACCTCGGACAGGTTCAGTACTTC. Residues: CASSLNLGQVQYF.

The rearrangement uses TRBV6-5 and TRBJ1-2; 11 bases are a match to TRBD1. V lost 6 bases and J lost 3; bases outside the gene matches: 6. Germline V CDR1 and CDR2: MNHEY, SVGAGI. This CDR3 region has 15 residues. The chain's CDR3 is CASRDPGQGDYGYTF. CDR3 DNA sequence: TGTGCCAGCAGGGATCCGGGACAGGGGGACTATGGCTACACCTTC.

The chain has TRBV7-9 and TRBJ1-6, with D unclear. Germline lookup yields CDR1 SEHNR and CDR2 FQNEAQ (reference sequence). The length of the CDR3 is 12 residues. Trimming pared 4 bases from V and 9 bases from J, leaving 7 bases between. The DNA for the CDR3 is TGTGCCAGCAGCTCCGGAGGTTCACCCCTCCACTTT. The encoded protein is CASSSGGSPLHF.

The CDR3 DNA reads TGTGCCAGCAGACAGGGTGTCTCTGGAAACACCATATATTTT. Translating gives CASRQGVSGNTIYF. The V call is TRBV11-2, the J call TRBJ1-3; D is possibly TRBD1 (6 bases). Germline V gene lookup returns CDR1 SGHAT and CDR2 FQNNGV. The CDR3 length is 14 residues. V lost 6 bases to trimming and J lost 0 bases, with 9 bases between them.

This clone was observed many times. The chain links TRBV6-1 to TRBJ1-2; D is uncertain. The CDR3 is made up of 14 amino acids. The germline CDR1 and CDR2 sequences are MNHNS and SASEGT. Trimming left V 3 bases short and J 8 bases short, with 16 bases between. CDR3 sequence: CASSDNSITRGYTF. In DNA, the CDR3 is TGTGCCAGCAGTGATAATAGTATTACGCGAGGCTACACCTTC.

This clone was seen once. This CDR3 is CASSYGGPSNQPQHF. The CDR3 DNA sequence: TGTGCCAGCAGTTACGGCGGACCTAGCAATCAGCCCCAGCATTTT. The J gene is TRBJ1-5, the V gene TRBV6-2 or TRBV6-3; D gene ambiguous. V gave up 2 bases and J gave up 0 bases, with 8 bases separating them. This CDR3 contains 15 residues. The germline V gene encodes CDR1 MNHEY and CDR2 SVGEGT.

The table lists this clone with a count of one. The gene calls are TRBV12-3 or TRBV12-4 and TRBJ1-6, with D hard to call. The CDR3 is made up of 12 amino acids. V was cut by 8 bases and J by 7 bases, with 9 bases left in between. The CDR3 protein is CASSLRNSPLHF. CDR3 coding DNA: TGTGCCAGCTCTTTGCGGAATTCACCCCTCCACTTT.

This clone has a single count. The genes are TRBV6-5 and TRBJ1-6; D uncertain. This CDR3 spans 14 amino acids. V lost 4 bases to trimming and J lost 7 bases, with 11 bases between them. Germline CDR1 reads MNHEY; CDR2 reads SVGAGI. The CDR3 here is CASSLGRENSPLHF. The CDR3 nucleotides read TGTGCCAGCAGTTTGGGGAGAGAGAATTCACCCCTCCACTTT.

The CDR3, as DNA: TGTGCCAGCATCAAGGAAGTAACCAGGGGCAATGAGCAGTTCTTC. Its protein is CASIKEVTRGNEQFF. The genes are TRBV2 and TRBJ2-1; possible D gene TRBD1, 6 bases. CDR1 is SNHLY, CDR2 FYNNEI, per germline. This CDR3 is built from 15 residues. V was trimmed by 7 bases and J by 6 bases, leaving 19 bases between them. The variable domain in full, with the rest retrieved from reference TRBV2 and TRBJ2-1, is EPEVTQTPSHQVTQMGQEVILRCVPISNHLYFYWYRQILGQKVEFLVSFYNNEISEKSEIFDDQFSVERPDGSNFTLKIRSTKLEDSAMYFCASIKEVTRGNEQFFGPGTRLTVL.

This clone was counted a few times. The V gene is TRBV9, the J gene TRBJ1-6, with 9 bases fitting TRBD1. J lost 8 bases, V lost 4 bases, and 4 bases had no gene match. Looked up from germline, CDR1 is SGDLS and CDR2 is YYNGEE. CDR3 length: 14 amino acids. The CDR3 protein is CASSTGQGDSPLHF. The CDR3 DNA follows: TGTGCCAGCAGCACGGGACAGGGAGATTCACCCCTCCACTTT.